This T cell receptor (beta chain) was retrieved from a study of blood T cell repertoires in COVID-19. About the study: The origin of the acute and convalescent COVID-19 samples was the United States, Italy and Spain. Sample material is recorded as cDNA or gDNA derived from T cells, B-cell-depleted T cells, or PBMCs.

Deletions cut 3 bases from V and 5 bases from J, with 11 bases between. The CDR3 spans 13 residues. In the source study's methods: Reference gene primer amplification yielded estimated nucleated cell counts. Sequencing used immunoSEQ multiplex PCR; TCRdb keeps in-frame clones, though not all of them. The V and J calls and clone size are taken from that table; D and trimming were inferred from the DNA. Among hundreds of thousands of clones listed, about 90% were seen once. The chain combines TRBV12-3 or TRBV12-4 with TRBJ2-7, with D hard to call. This TCR came from a woman in her thirties who had recovered from COVID-19. The sequencing sample was made of peripheral blood. In nucleotides, the CDR3 is TGTGCCAGCAGTTTGTCCCCTACGGACGAGCAGTACTTC. The encoded protein is CASSLSPTDEQYF.